Shown below are 26 T cell receptor beta chains from a single sample sequenced in a study of tumor-infiltrating lymphocytes in primary liver carcinoma. From unsorted bulk tissue weighing about 20-32 mg, DNA and RNA were co-extracted. A constant-region primer primed TCR beta cDNA synthesis from 400 to 550 ng of total RNA. Construction of TCR beta libraries relied on three successive nested multiplex PCR rounds employing slightly modified ARM-PCR. PCR rounds one and two used TRBV1-TRBV30 forward primers with a C-beta reverse primer for roughly 10 cycles each. TCRdb independently ran MiXCR on the multiplex PCR reads; one entry per CDR3 protein. This table holds around 120,000 distinct CDR3 sequences, under 70% found once. Source material: tumor-adjacent normal liver tissue. The origin of the receptors is a woman aged 55-75 years with primary liver carcinoma and hepatitis B virus infection.

In the case of this clonotype: The germline gene is not matched at one end of the junction; a read error may be the cause. The rearrangement joins TRBV5-4 to TRBJ2-1, with 8 bases that match TRBD2. Germline values: CDR1 SGHNT, CDR2 YYREEE (reference sequence). This CDR3 has 15 residues. The CDR3 nucleotides read TGTGCCGGCAGCTCGGGGGGGAGGGCCTACAATGAGCAGTTCTTC. As protein: CAGSSGGRAYNEQFF.

This clonotype was found once. A much larger clonotype is one base distant, so this may be a read error. The conserved final phenylalanine or tryptophan is absent from the CDR3, which likely points to a read error. The chain joins TRBV12-3 or TRBV12-4 to TRBJ2-3; 7 positions agree with TRBD2. V trimming: 5 bases; J trimming: 7 bases; junction bases outside the gene matches: 15. This CDR3 comprises 16 residues. CDR3 in amino acids: CASSPTGTTGSYTQYS. The CDR3 region has the DNA TGTGCCAGCAGTCCCACGGGGACTACCGGGAGCTATACGCAGTATTCT.

Remarks on this clonotype: The junction departs from germline at one end; a sequencing error may be responsible. This chain joins TRBV6-6 and TRBJ2-7; 9 bases fit TRBD1. The V gene's germline CDR1 is MNHNY and CDR2 SVGAGI (reference sequence). This CDR3 has 13 amino acids. In DNA, the CDR3 is TGCGCCAGCATCCGACAGGGGGCCTACGAGCAGTACTTC. This encodes CASIRQGAYEQYF.

About this clonotype itself: This likely comes from a read error, as the CDR3 has no conserved phenylalanine or tryptophan at its end. The J gene is TRBJ2-7, the V gene TRBV29-1; possibly TRBD1 for D (6 bases). Germline V gene sequence: CDR1 SQVTM, CDR2 ANQGSEA. This CDR3 has 12 amino acids. CDR3 in amino acids: CSVGDRQYEQYL. The CDR3 nucleotides are TGCAGTGTTGGAGACAGGCAGTACGAGCAGTACTTG.

About this clonotype: At one end, the junction sequence differs from germline, possibly due to a read error. The chain employs TRBV20-1 and TRBJ2-3; possibly TRBD2 for D (6 bases). CDR1 is DFQATT and CDR2 is SNEGSKA in the germline V gene (reference sequence). The CDR3 totals 15 residues. CDR3: CSVRVLAGNTDTQYF. Here the CDR3 DNA reads TGCAGTGTTAGAGTACTAGCAGGGAACACAGATACGCAGTATTTT.

The chain employs TRBV4-1 and TRBJ2-1; tentatively, D is TRBD1 (5 bases). CDR3 size: 15 residues. V was pared by 4 bases and J by 11 bases, with 21 bases between. CDR1 and CDR2 from the germline V gene are MGHRA and YSYEKL. DNA for the CDR3: TGCGCCAGCAGCCTAGACCAGGGTGCTGGCTATAAGCAGTTCTTC. Translating gives CASSLDQGAGYKQFF.

On this clonotype: The conserved phenylalanine or tryptophan is not found at the CDR3 terminus, so this likely reflects a read error. This chain connects TRBV28 to TRBJ2-7; 7 bases match TRBD2. Germline V gene lookup returns CDR1 MDHEN and CDR2 SYDVKM. The CDR3 covers 15 residues. The CDR3 reads CASSPSGTDSYKQYI. The CDR3 nucleotides read TGTGCCAGCAGTCCCAGCGGGACCGACTCCTACAAGCAGTACATC.

Regarding this clonotype: The junction departs from germline at one end; a sequencing error may be responsible. The chain joins TRBV7-8 to TRBJ2-5; a weak D match, TRBD1 (6 bases). This CDR3 spans 15 amino acids. Germline CDR1 reads SGHVS; CDR2 reads FQNEAQ. This CDR3 reads CASSATPGHKETQYF. DNA of the CDR3: TGTGCCAGCAGCGCTACTCCGGGACATAAGGAGACTCAGTACTTC.

Details on this clonotype: A much larger clonotype is one base distant, so this may be a read error. The V and J genes are TRBV28 and TRBJ1-2; possibly TRBD1 for D (5 bases). Germline loops: CDR1 MDHEN, CDR2 SYDVKM. The length of the CDR3 is 14 residues. Here the CDR3 reads CANSLGAGNYGYTF. The CDR3 nucleotides read TGTGCCAACAGTTTAGGGGCAGGGAACTATGGCTACACCTTC.

This clonotype was seen many times. The chain joins TRBV10-3 to TRBJ1-5, with D possibly TRBD1 on 6 matching bases. The CDR3 length is 14 residues. Between the trimmed V and J ends, which lost 5 bases and 3 bases, there was a span of 11 bases. Germline loops: CDR1 ENHRY, CDR2 SYGVKD. CDR3 DNA: TGTGCCATCAGTCCAACAGGGAACAATCAGCCCCAGCATTTT. Translating gives CAISPTGNNQPQHF.

In the case of this clonotype: The conserved phenylalanine or tryptophan normally closing the CDR3 is absent here, so this likely arose from a read error. The rearrangement uses TRBV6-5 and TRBJ2-7; a weak D match, TRBD2 (5 bases). V was shortened by 0 bases and J by 7 bases, with 13 bases between the two germline ends. CDR1 and CDR2 (germline): MNHEY, SVGAGI. The CDR3 extends over 14 amino acids. The CDR3 DNA follows: TGTGCCAGCAGTTACTCGATGGAGCGCGGGGAGCAGTACTCC. This codes for CASSYSMERGEQYS.

As regards this clonotype: Because the CDR3 is missing its conserved closing phenylalanine or tryptophan, this is likely a read error. The limits of the CDR3 on the DNA are not certain, so only TCRdb's listed CDR3 is given. V and J are TRBV6-1 and TRBJ1-5. The CDR3 is 15 residues long, counting both termini. The germline CDR1 and CDR2 sequences are MNHNS and SASEGT. The CDR3 region is CANSEALGPNQPRHI.

A word on this clonotype: A junction end diverges from the germline sequence, so it may reflect a read error. The chain links TRBV4-1 to TRBJ1-6; 8 nucleotides match TRBD1. The CDR3 consists of 15 residues. The germline V gene encodes CDR1 MGHRA and CDR2 YSYEKL. The CDR3 loop reads CASSQAFGQGPPPHF. The CDR3 DNA follows: TGCGCCAGCAGTCAAGCTTTCGGACAGGGACCACCCCCCCACTTT.

On this clonotype: One end of the junction does not line up with germline, which may come from a read error. V and J are TRBV6-5 and TRBJ1-2; a possible D gene is TRBD1 (5 bases). CDR3 length: 14 amino acids. Germline lookup yields CDR1 MNHEY and CDR2 SVGAGI. CDR3 DNA sequence: TGTGCCAGCAGTTCTAGACAGAACACATATGGCTATACCTTC. Translation: CASSSRQNTYGYTF.

This clonotype was picked up one time. V gene TRBV28 combines with J gene TRBJ1-1; D gene uncertain. The CDR3 spans 11 residues. Per the germline V gene, CDR1 is MDHEN and CDR2 is SYDVKM. As DNA, the CDR3 is TGTGCGAACAGTTTCCCCGGCGAAGCTTTCTTT. Its protein product is CANSFPGEAFF.

In regard to this clonotype: No DNA is shown, since the ends of the CDR3 on it are uncertain; the CDR3 is the one TCRdb lists. This chain joins TRBV7-9 and TRBJ2-3; TRBD2, the table's D call, lacks a check against the DNA. The CDR3 totals 16 residues, both ends included. Germline CDR1 and CDR2: SEHNR and FQNEAQ (reference sequence). The CDR3 spells CPSSLVASGSSDTRYF.

A remark on this clonotype: A read error may produce the germline difference seen at one junction end. V is TRBV12-3 or TRBV12-4 and J is TRBJ2-7; 7 bases fit TRBD2. The CDR3 covers 16 residues. CDR3 nucleotide sequence: TGTGCCAGCAGTTTAGTCAGGACTAGAGCCAAATACGAGCATTACTTC. Amino acid sequence: CASSLVRTRAKYEHYF.

This chain joins TRBV4-2 and TRBJ2-1; D gene unclear. The V gene lost 10 bases and the J gene lost 0 bases, with 16 bases spanning the gap. The V gene's germline CDR1 is LGHNA and CDR2 YNFKEQ. The CDR3 is 15 amino acids. Written as DNA, the CDR3 is TGTGCCAACTGCCCCACTGGAGTCTCCTACAATGAGCAGTTCTTC. This codes for CANCPTGVSYNEQFF.

Comments on this clonotype: A much larger clonotype is one base distant, so this may be a read error. The chain uses TRBV7-8 and TRBJ2-4; the match to TRBD2 covers 8 bases. The CDR3 consists of 15 residues. Germline values: CDR1 SGHVS, CDR2 FQNEAQ. The CDR3 loop is CARSFSAGELNIQYF. The CDR3 DNA reads as TGTGCCAGGAGCTTCTCAGCGGGAGAATTGAACATTCAGTACTTC.

The table lists this clonotype with a count of one. With a much larger clone just one base away, this may be a read error. The gene calls are TRBV5-1 and TRBJ1-6; no firm D call. Per germline, CDR1 SGHRS and CDR2 YFSETQ. V lost 4 bases and J lost 5, with 13 bases in between. CDR3 length equals 15 residues. CDR3 protein: CASSPSCRHNSPLHF. DNA for the CDR3: TGCGCCAGCAGCCCGTCCTGCAGACATAATTCACCCCTCCACTTT.

A word on this clonotype: One end of the junction varies from germline; a read error may be responsible. The chain is built from TRBV28 and TRBJ2-3; TRBD1 matches at 8 bases. CDR3 size: 14 residues. Germline V gene sequence: CDR1 MDHEN, CDR2 SYDVKM. CDR3 protein: CVSSIGQGTDTHYF. The DNA of the CDR3 is TGTGTCAGCAGCATCGGACAGGGCACAGATACGCACTATTTT.

As DNA, the CDR3 is TGTGCCAGCAGCTTAGGGGCCACCTCTGGGGCCAACGTCCTGACTTTC. Protein: CASSLGATSGANVLTF. The V and J genes are TRBV7-3 and TRBJ2-6; maybe TRBD1 (5 bases). This CDR3 comprises 16 residues. V dropped 2 bases and J dropped 0 bases, with 8 bases sitting between them. The germline CDR1 and CDR2 sequences are SGHTA and FQGTGA.

Concerning this clonotype: A much larger clone is a single base away; this may be a read error. The chain couples TRBV7-9 to TRBJ2-5, with a weak D call TRBD2 (6 bases). Germline values: CDR1 SEHNR, CDR2 FQNEAQ (reference sequence). The CDR3 length is 16 residues. V was cut by 1 base and J by 1 base, with 13 bases left in between. CDR3 sequence: CASSLEGLAIQETQYF. CDR3 bases: TGTGCCAGCAGCTTAGAGGGGCTAGCGATCCAAGAGACCCAGTACTTC.

V is TRBV7-9 and J is TRBJ2-1; either TRBD1 or TRBD2 may fit D (5 bases each). The ends were cut back, 5 bases at V and 11 bases at J, with 22 bases in the middle. CDR3 length equals 15 residues. The germline V gene encodes CDR1 SEHNR and CDR2 FQNEAQ (reference sequence). CDR3 sequence reads: CASSHNRGVMGKQFF. CDR3 sequence (DNA): TGTGCCAGCAGCCATAATAGGGGAGTGATGGGGAAGCAGTTCTTC.

The J gene is TRBJ2-7, the V gene TRBV29-1; D not resolved. Between the trimmed V and J ends, which lost 6 bases and 3 bases, there was a span of 24 bases. Germline assignment: CDR1 SQVTM and CDR2 ANQGSEA. The CDR3 is made up of 16 amino acids. The DNA of the CDR3 is TGCAGCGTAGGAGTGGCAAGGCCATCAGGTCACTACGAGCAGTACTTC. Protein product: CSVGVARPSGHYEQYF.

With respect to this clonotype: Given a much more abundant clone one base away, this may be a read error. The chain recombines TRBV7-8 with TRBJ2-2, with 9 nucleotides matching TRBD2. The CDR3 runs to 16 residues. V dropped 5 bases and J dropped 5; count of bases not matched to a gene: 9. Germline V gene lookup returns CDR1 SGHVS and CDR2 FQNEAQ. The CDR3 reads CASSVVAGVRTGELFF. In DNA, the CDR3 is TGTGCCAGCAGCGTAGTAGCGGGAGTTAGGACCGGGGAGCTGTTTTTT.